This T cell receptor (beta chain) was sequenced in a study of response to subunit inactivated influenza vaccine. Study results and limitations: New T cells are recruited in small numbers by each seasonal influenza vaccination, according to the authors' suggestion.

TCRdb reprocessed the RT-PCR reads with MiXCR, giving one entry per CDR3 protein. The sample lists 400,000 to 650,000 distinct CDR3 sequences; around 7.7% were seen once. The CDR3 runs to 16 residues. The V end lost 3 bases, the J end lost 2 bases, and 13 bases lay between the germline ends. The germline V gene encodes CDR1 SEHNR and CDR2 FQNEAQ (reference sequence). Concerning this clonotype itself: What it binds is not known.

This clonotype originated in a man between 50 and 70 years old who received an inactivated influenza vaccine. The V call is TRBV7-9, the J call TRBJ1-4; D uncertain. This sample comprised PBMCs from blood, obtained less than 30 months after vaccination. DNA of the CDR3: TGTGCCAGCAGCTTGGGAAGGGAAGTCACTAATGAAAAACTGTTTTTT. It translates to CASSLGREVTNEKLFF.